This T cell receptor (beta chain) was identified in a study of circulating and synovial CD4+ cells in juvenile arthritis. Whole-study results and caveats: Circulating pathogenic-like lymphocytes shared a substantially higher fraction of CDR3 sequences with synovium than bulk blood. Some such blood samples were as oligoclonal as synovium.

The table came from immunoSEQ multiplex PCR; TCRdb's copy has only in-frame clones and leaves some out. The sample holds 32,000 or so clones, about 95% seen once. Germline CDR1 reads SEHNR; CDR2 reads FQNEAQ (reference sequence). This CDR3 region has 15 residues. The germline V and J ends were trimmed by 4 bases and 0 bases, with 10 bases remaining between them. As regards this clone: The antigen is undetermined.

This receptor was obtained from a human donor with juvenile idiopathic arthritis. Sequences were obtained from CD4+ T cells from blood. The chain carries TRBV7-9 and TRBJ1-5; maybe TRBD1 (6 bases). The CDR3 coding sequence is TGTGCCAGCAGCTCTACAGGGAATAGCAATCAGCCCCAGCATTTT. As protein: CASSSTGNSNQPQHF.